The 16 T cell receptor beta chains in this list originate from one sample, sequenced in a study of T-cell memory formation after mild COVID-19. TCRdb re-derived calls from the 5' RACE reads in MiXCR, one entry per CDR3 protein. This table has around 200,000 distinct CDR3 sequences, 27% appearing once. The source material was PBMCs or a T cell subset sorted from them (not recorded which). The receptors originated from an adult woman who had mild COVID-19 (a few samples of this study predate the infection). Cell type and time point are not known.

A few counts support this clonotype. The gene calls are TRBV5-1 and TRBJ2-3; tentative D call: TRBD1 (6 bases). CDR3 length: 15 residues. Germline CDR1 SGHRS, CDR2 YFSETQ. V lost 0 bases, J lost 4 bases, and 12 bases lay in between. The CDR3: CASSLDPRGADTQYF. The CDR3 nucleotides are TGCGCCAGCAGCTTGGACCCCAGGGGAGCAGATACGCAGTATTTT. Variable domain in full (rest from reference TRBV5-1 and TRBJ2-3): KAGVTQTPRYLIKTRGQQVTLSCSPISGHRSVSWYQQTPGQGLQFLFEYFSETQRNKGNFPGRFSGRQFSNSRSEMNVSTLELGDSALYLCASSLDPRGADTQYFGPGTRLTVL.

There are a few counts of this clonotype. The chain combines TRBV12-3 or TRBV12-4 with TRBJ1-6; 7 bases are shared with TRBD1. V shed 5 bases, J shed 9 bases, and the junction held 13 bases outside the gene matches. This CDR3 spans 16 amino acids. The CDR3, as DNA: TGTGCCAGCAGTCCGAACAGGGGCCAATTAGCTTCACCCCTCCACTTT. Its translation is CASSPNRGQLASPLHF.

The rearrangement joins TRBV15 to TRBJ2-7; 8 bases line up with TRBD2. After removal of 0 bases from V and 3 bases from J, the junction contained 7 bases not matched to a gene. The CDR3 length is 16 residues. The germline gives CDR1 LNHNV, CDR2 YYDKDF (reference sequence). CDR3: CATSREALAGGYEQYF. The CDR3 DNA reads TGTGCCACCAGCAGAGAGGCCCTAGCGGGTGGCTACGAGCAGTACTTC.

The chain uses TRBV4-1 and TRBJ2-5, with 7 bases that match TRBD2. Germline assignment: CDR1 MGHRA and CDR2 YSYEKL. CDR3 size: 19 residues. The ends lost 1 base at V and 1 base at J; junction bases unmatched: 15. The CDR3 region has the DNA TGCGCCAGCAGCCAAGTATGGGGGGGAGGAGGTCGCCCCCAAGAGACCCAGTACTTC. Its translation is CASSQVWGGGGRPQETQYF.

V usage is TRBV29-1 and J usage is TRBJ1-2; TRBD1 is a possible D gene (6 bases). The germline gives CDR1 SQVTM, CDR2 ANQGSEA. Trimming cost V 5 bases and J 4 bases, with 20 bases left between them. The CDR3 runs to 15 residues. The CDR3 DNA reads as TGCAGCGTTCCCCTCCACCGCGGGACAATCTATGGCTACACCTTC. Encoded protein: CSVPLHRGTIYGYTF.

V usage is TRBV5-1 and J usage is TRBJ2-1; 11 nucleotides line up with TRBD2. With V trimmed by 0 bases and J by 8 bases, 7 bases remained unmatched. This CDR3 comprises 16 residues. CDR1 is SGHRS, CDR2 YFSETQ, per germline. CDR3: CASSLDASGGPHEQFF. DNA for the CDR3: TGCGCCAGCAGCTTGGATGCTAGCGGGGGGCCCCATGAGCAGTTCTTC.

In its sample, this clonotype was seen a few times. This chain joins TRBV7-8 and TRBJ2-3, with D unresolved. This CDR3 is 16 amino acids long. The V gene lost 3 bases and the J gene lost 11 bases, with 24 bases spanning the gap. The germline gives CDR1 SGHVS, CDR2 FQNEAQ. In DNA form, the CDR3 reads TGTGCCAGCAGCTTGTTAGCAGGACGATCCCCTTTCGAGCAGTATTTT. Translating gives CASSLLAGRSPFEQYF.

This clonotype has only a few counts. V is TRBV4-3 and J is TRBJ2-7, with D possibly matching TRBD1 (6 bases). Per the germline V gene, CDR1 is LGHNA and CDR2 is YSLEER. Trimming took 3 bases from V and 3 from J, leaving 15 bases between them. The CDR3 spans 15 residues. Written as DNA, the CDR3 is TGCGCCAGCAGCCAGAGACAGGAATCCCTCTACGAGCAGTACTTC. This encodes CASSQRQESLYEQYF.

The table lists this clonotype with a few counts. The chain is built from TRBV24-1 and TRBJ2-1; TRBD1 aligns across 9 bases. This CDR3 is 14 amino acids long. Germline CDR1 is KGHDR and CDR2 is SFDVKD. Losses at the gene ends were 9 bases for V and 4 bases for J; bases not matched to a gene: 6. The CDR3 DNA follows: TGTGCCACCGCGACAGGGGGAGCTTACAATGAGCAGTTCTTC. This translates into CATATGGAYNEQFF.

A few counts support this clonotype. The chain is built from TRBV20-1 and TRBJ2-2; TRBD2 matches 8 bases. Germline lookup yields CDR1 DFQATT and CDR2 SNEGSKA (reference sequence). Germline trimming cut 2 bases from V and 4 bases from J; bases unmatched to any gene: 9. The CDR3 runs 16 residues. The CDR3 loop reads CSARRLAGPTTGELFF. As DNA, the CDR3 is TGCAGTGCTAGACGTTTAGCGGGGCCGACCACCGGGGAGCTGTTTTTT.

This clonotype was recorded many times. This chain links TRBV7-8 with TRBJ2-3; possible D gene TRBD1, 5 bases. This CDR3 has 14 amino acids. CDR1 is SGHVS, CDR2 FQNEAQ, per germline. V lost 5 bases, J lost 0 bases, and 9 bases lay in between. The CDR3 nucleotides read TGTGCCAGCAGCAATAGACAGAGCACAGATACGCAGTATTTT. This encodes CASSNRQSTDTQYF.

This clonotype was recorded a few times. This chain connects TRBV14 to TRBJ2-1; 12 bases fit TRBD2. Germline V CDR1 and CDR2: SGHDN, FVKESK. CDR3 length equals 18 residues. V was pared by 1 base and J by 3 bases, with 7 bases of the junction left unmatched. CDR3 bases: TGTGCCAGCAGCCAAGCTCTAGCGGGAGGGCCGAGCTACAATGAGCAGTTCTTC. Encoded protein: CASSQALAGGPSYNEQFF.

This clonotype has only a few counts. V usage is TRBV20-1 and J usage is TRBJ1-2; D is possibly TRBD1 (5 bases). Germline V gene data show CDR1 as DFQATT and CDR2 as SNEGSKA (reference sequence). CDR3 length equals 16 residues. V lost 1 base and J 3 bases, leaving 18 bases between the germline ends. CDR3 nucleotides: TGCAGTGCTAGAGTTGGGACCCTCCGGAGGTACTATGGCTACACCTTC. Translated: CSARVGTLRRYYGYTF.

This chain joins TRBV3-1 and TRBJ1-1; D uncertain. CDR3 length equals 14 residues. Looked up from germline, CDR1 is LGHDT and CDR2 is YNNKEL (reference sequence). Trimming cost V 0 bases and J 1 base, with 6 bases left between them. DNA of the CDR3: TGTGCCAGCAGCCAAGAACGTACGAACACTGAAGCTTTCTTT. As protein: CASSQERTNTEAFF.

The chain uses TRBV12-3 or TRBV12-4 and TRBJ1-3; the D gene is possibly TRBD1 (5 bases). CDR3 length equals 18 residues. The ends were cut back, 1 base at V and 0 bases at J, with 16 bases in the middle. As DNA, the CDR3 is TGTGCCAGCAGTTTAGGGATGGGAGCGGACACCTCTGGAAACACCATATATTTT. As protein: CASSLGMGADTSGNTIYF.

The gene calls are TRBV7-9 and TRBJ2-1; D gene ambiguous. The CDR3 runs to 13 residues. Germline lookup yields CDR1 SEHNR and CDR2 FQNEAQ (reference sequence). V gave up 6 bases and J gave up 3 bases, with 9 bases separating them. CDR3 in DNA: TGTGCCAGCAGTGGAGACCTCTACAATGAGCAGTTCTTC. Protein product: CASSGDLYNEQFF.